The rows below give T cell receptor beta chains drawn from one sample of a study of shared clonotypes between healthy human individuals. TCRdb keeps only in-frame clones here, not all; method: immunoSEQ multiplex PCR. The table records some 2 million clones, just under 95% of them present only once. The sample taken for sequencing was naive CD8+ T cells sorted from blood. The receptors shown here come from a man aged 18 to 35 in good health. Both conserved end residues are part of each CDR3. Fields, in order: D gene, clone size, V gene, J gene, CDR3 DNA, CDR3 protein. A D gene is named only where the DNA matches it firmly. Some rows mark clone size as missing; the rest say once, few, many or name a class of expanded clone.

.,.,TRBV2,TRBJ1-6,TGTGCCAGCAGTGAAGCGCTCTCTAATTCACCCCTCCACTTT,CASSEALSNSPLHF
.,.,TRBV2,TRBJ2-3,TGTGCCAGCACCCTTGCCGTTAGCACAGATACGCAGTATTTT,CASTLAVSTDTQYF
TRBD2,once,TRBV25-1,TRBJ2-1,TGTGCCAGCAGTGAATCCGGACTAGCGGGAGCCTACAATGAGCAGTTCTTC,CASSESGLAGAYNEQFF
TRBD1,.,TRBV19,TRBJ2-5,TGTGCCAGTAGCCCGGACAGGGGACGAGAGACCCAGTACTTC,CASSPDRGRETQYF
.,.,TRBV7-9,TRBJ1-5,TGTGCCAGCAGCTCCTCGACCGTCAATCAGCCCCAGCATTTT,CASSSSTVNQPQHF
.,.,TRBV4-3,TRBJ1-6,TGCGCCAGCAGCCAAGATGTAACAGGGAGGTCCTATAATTCACCCCTCCACTTT,CASSQDVTGRSYNSPLHF
.,.,TRBV15,TRBJ2-7,TGTGCCACCAGCAGAGCACTAGACTACGAGCAGTACTTC,CATSRALDYEQYF
.,.,TRBV7-9,TRBJ2-7,TGTGCCAGCAGCAAATCCTCCTACGAGCAGTACTTC,CASSKSSYEQYF
TRBD1,.,TRBV2,TRBJ1-3,TGTGCCACACAGGGGTCTGGAAACACCATATATTTT,CATQGSGNTIYF
.,.,TRBV30,TRBJ1-1,TGTGCCTGGGCAAACAGTGACACTGAAGCTTTCTTT,CAWANSDTEAFF
.,.,TRBV5-4,TRBJ2-5,TGTGCCAGCAGCTTTATGGAGGACCAAGAGACCCAGTACTTC,CASSFMEDQETQYF
TRBD1,.,TRBV5-1,TRBJ2-1,TGCGCCAGCAGCTGGGGACAGGGGGCTTACAATGAGCAGTTCTTC,CASSWGQGAYNEQFF
TRBD1,.,TRBV7-2,TRBJ2-3,TGTGCCAGCAGCTTAAGGGGACAGGGTAGTACAGATACGCAGTATTTT,CASSLRGQGSTDTQYF